The 31 T cell receptor beta chains given below trace back to one sample, sequenced in a study of T cell clonality in common variable immunodeficiency (dated by TCRdb to between 2015 and 2016). Study-wide findings and limitations: Reportedly, TCRbeta sequences from CVID had fewer deletions and N-nucleotide insertions, and highly modified clones with 13 or more V deletions were absent from CVID.

For these receptors, no antigen is known. Receptor libraries were prepared by the immunoSEQ multiplex PCR assay. The table comes from immuneACCESS by way of TCRdb, which keeps in-frame sequences with V and J called. Part of the clones is missing from these tables; in studies checked, under half for an unresolved V gene and the rest for unknown reasons. The table records more than 25,000 clones for this sample, and not one of them appears only once. Around 4% of the sample is in the top ten clones. The sample was peripheral blood mononuclear cells. All receptors derive from a human donor with common variable immunodeficiency.

This clone appeared many times. The CDR3 end lies 3 residues beyond the end of the read and is filled in from the germline J gene. The chain joins TRBV4-2 to TRBJ2-2, with TRBD2 identical over 7 bases. The CDR3 is made up of 16 amino acids. Germline CDR1 and CDR2: LGHNA and YNFKEQ. Losses at the gene ends were 0 bases for V and 3 bases for J; bases not matched to a gene: 4. The CDR3 reads CASSQERLADTGELFF. The CDR3 bases that were read are TGTGCCAGCAGCCAAGAGCGGCTAGCGGACACCGGGGAG.

By proportion, this clone is medium-sized (0.01 to 0.1%). With the read ending 3 residues before the CDR3 end, the germline J gene is used to fill in that end. The chain is built from TRBV12-3 or TRBV12-4 and TRBJ1-1, with a tentative D call TRBD1 (5 bases). V lost 6 bases and J lost 2, with 19 bases in between. The CDR3 has 16 amino acids. The DNA read from the CDR3 is TGTGCCAGCAGCCCAGTCCGGGGGTTGGGAAACACTGAA. Its protein is CASSPVRGLGNTE. The full CDR3 reads CASSPVRGLGNTEAFF.

With regard to this clone: The read stops 3 residues short of the end of the CDR3; the missing end is completed from the germline J gene. The chain is built from TRBV5-1 and TRBJ2-7; D is perhaps TRBD1 (7 bases). V was clipped by 4 bases and J by 3 bases, with 17 bases between them. Germline V gene data show CDR1 as SGHRS and CDR2 as YFSETQ. The CDR3 loop spans 15 amino acids. This chain's CDR3 is CASSRGGAGGYEQYF. CDR3 bases read: TGCGCCAGCAGCCGCGGCGGGGCAGGGGGCTACGAG.

As regards this clone: The read falls 3 residues short of the CDR3 end, and the missing part is taken from the germline J gene. This chain joins TRBV20-1 and TRBJ2-1; TRBD1 matches 8 bases. The germline V gene encodes CDR1 DFQATT and CDR2 SNEGSKA (reference sequence). The CDR3 consists of 16 residues. J lost 1 base, V lost 5 bases, and 10 bases had no gene match. The CDR3 protein is CSAQKDRVKSYNEQFF. CDR3 DNA (partial): TGCAGTGCTCAGAAGGACAGGGTCAAGTCCTACAATGAG.

This clone has a handful of counts. CDR3 DNA (partial): TGTGCCAGCAGCTTCCAGTATTCAGATACG. As protein: CASSFQYSDT. In full, the CDR3 reads CASSFQYSDTQYF. This chain links TRBV7-6 with TRBJ2-3; D uncertain. The read stops 3 residues short of the end of the CDR3; the missing end is completed from the germline J gene. Germline CDR1 and CDR2: SGHVS and FNYEAQ. The CDR3 has 13 amino acids. V was trimmed by 3 bases and J by 4 bases, leaving 8 bases between them.

This clone was seen only a few times. From the germline J gene comes the end of the CDR3, since the read stops 3 residues before it. The chain uses TRBV7-2 and TRBJ1-5; D perhaps matches TRBD1 (6 bases). Trimming left V 6 bases short and J 3 bases short, with 12 bases between. Germline assignment: CDR1 SGHTA and CDR2 FQGNSA. The CDR3 is 14 residues long. The covered CDR3 bases are TGTGCCAGCAGAGGGGGGGGAAACAATCAGCCC. This encodes CASRGGGNNQP. The full CDR3 sequence reads CASRGGGNNQPQHF. Drawing the rest from reference TRBV7-2 and TRBJ1-5, the complete variable domain is GAGVSQSPSNKVTEKGKDVELRCDPISGHTALYWYRQSLGQGLEFLIYFQGNSAPDKSGLPSDRFSAERTGGSVSTLTIQRTQQEDSAVYLCASRGGGNNQPQHFGDGTRLSIL.

This clone was counted many times. The read ends 3 residues early relative to the CDR3; the germline J gene fills the gap. The chain uses TRBV2 and TRBJ2-3, with TRBD2 matching 14 bases. V lost 6 bases, J lost 1 base, and 3 bases stayed unmatched. Per the germline V gene, CDR1 is SNHLY and CDR2 is FYNNEI. CDR3 length: 16 residues. The CDR3 spells CASRPGLAGGTDTQYF. CDR3 DNA (partial): TGTGCCAGCAGGCCGGGACTAGCGGGGGGCACAGATACG.

As concerns this clone: The DNA ends 3 residues before the CDR3 does, and the rest of the CDR3 is filled in from the germline J gene. V is TRBV7-1 and J is TRBJ2-2; 10 bases are a match to TRBD1. TRBV7-1 is treated as an ORF (open reading frame) with a function not yet certain. The CDR3 spans 21 residues. Germline trimming cut 3 bases from V and 4 bases from J; bases unmatched to any gene: 20. This CDR3 reads CASSSNRGGTGVRYSTGELFF. CDR3 DNA (partial): TGTGCCAGCAGCTCGAATCGAGGGGGGACAGGGGTACGATATTCCACCGGGGAG.

The sample holds many counts of this clone. The missing CDR3 end, 3 residues past where the read stops, is filled in from the germline J gene. The V and J genes are TRBV2 and TRBJ1-1; TRBD1 agrees at 7 bases. The CDR3 has 13 amino acids. The germline V gene encodes CDR1 SNHLY and CDR2 FYNNEI. The junction had 8 bases not matched to a gene; V was cut back by 7 bases and J by 6 bases. The CDR3 DNA, read in part, is TGTGCCAGCAAACCACAGGGGTTGGCTGAA. Translating it yields CASKPQGLAE. The entire CDR3 reads CASKPQGLAEAFF.

The table lists this clone with a few counts. The junction does not match germline at one end; this may be a read error. Read sequence stops 3 residues before the CDR3 end, and the germline J gene provides the missing end. The rearrangement joins TRBV6-2 or TRBV6-3 to TRBJ1-5; D unclear. Germline V lookup: CDR1 MNHEY, CDR2 SVGEGT. The CDR3 is 13 amino acids. The sequenced part of the CDR3 DNA is TGTGCCAGCAGTCATGATAGCAAGCAGCCC. It translates to CASSHDSKQP. The full CDR3 is CASSHDSKQPQHF.

To note about this clone: The missing CDR3 end, 3 residues past where the read stops, is filled in from the germline J gene. The gene calls are TRBV6-8 and TRBJ2-5; 7 nucleotides line up with TRBD2. The CDR3 runs 16 residues. Germline trimming cut 4 bases from V and 1 base from J; bases unmatched to any gene: 9. CDR1 and CDR2 from the germline V gene are MNHGY and SAAAGT. CDR3 bases read: TGTGCCAGCAGTTGGGCCCTAGAGCGGGGCCAAGAGACC. Encoded protein: CASSWALERGQET. The full CDR3 protein reads CASSWALERGQETQYF.

Only a few counts were recorded for this clone. CDR3 DNA, as far as it was read: TGTGCCAGTAGTAAACCGGGACAGAGGGGCACTGAA. This sequence encodes CASSKPGQRGTE. The complete CDR3 reads CASSKPGQRGTEAFF. V gene TRBV19 combines with J gene TRBJ1-1; TRBD1 agrees at 7 bases. Sequencing ends 3 residues short of the CDR3 end; the germline J gene provides the rest. The J segment lost 4 bases and the V segment lost 4 bases, leaving 9 bases of the junction unmatched. Germline CDR1 is LNHDA and CDR2 is SQIVND (reference sequence). This CDR3 comprises 15 residues.

In regard to this clone: With the read ending 3 residues before the CDR3 end, the germline J gene is used to fill in that end. This chain links TRBV19 with TRBJ1-2, with unresolved D. CDR1 LNHDA and CDR2 SQIVND come from the germline V gene (reference sequence). Trimming shortened V by 2 bases and J by 1 base, and 8 bases separated the two germline ends. This CDR3 comprises 14 residues. The sequenced part of the CDR3 DNA is TGTGCCAGTAGTATATCCGGGGTTAACTATGGC. Amino acid sequence: CASSISGVNYG. The entire CDR3 protein reads CASSISGVNYGYTF. The full variable domain, in which reference TRBV19 and TRBJ1-2 provide the parts outside the CDR3, is DGGITQSPKYLFRKEGQNVTLSCEQNLNHDAMYWYRQDPGQGLRLIYYSQIVNDFQKGDIAEGYSVSREKKESFPLTVTSAQKNPTAFYLCASSISGVNYGYTFGSGTRLTVV.

Note on this clone: Read coverage stops 3 residues before the CDR3 terminus; the germline J gene supplies the remainder. The gene calls are TRBV7-2 and TRBJ1-2; TRBD1 is a possible D gene (5 bases). CDR3 length: 13 residues. Germline CDR1 and CDR2: SGHTA and FQGNSA. The covered CDR3 bases are TGTGCCAGCAGCTTGACAGCTTTGTGGGGC. It specifies CASSLTALWG. The full CDR3 protein reads CASSLTALWGYTF. Full variable domain (missing parts from reference TRBV7-2 and TRBJ1-2): GAGVSQSPSNKVTEKGKDVELRCDPISGHTALYWYRQSLGQGLEFLIYFQGNSAPDKSGLPSDRFSAERTGGSVSTLTIQRTQQEDSAVYLCASSLTALWGYTFGSGTRLTVV.

There are many counts of this clone. The CDR3 goes on 3 residues after the read ends, and that part is filled in from the germline J gene. The V gene is TRBV18, the J gene TRBJ2-7, with a tentative D call TRBD1 (6 bases). This CDR3 is 16 amino acids long. V lost 1 base and J 6 bases, leaving 19 bases between the germline ends. Germline CDR1 is KGHSH and CDR2 is LQKENI. CDR3 DNA (partial): TGTGCCAGCTCACCACGCACAGAAGGGGGTAGAGTCGAG. This encodes CASSPRTEGGRVE. The entire CDR3 reads CASSPRTEGGRVEQYF.

This clone was seen ten or more times. The CDR3 extends 3 residues past the end of the read, so its final part is completed from the germline J gene. The chain combines TRBV20-1 with TRBJ1-5, with D possibly TRBD1 on 5 matching bases. Germline CDR1 reads DFQATT; CDR2 reads SNEGSKA (reference sequence). V was shortened by 0 bases and J by 3 bases, with 9 bases between the two germline ends. The CDR3 extends over 14 amino acids. The DNA read from the CDR3 is TGCAGTGCTAGAGAGACAGCCTACAATCAGCCC. As protein: CSARETAYNQP. In full, the CDR3 reads CSARETAYNQPQHF.

This clone has a handful of counts. The sequence runs out 3 residues before the end of the CDR3; the remainder is reconstructed from the germline J gene. The chain links TRBV7-8 to TRBJ2-7; TRBD1 aligns across 8 bases. This CDR3 has 16 residues. V trimming: 4 bases; J trimming: 0 bases; junction bases outside the gene matches: 8. Germline lookup yields CDR1 SGHVS and CDR2 FQNEAQ. This CDR3 reads CASSSTTGTGSYEQYF. The part of the CDR3 DNA that was read is TGTGCCAGCAGCTCAACAACCGGGACAGGCTCCTACGAG. Based on the CDR3 plus reference TRBV7-8 and TRBJ2-7, the full variable domain is GAGVSQSPRYKVAKRGQDVALRCDPISGHVSLFWYQQALGQGPEFLTYFQNEAQLDKSGLPSDRFFAERPEGSVSTLKIQRTQQEDSAVYLCASSSTTGTGSYEQYFGPGTRLTVT.

For this clone: The read terminates 3 residues ahead of where the CDR3 ends, so the germline J gene completes it. The rearrangement links TRBV5-1 to TRBJ2-1; D call uncertain. This CDR3 spans 14 amino acids. From germline, CDR1 is SGHRS and CDR2 YFSETQ. Trimming pared 10 bases from V and 5 bases from J, leaving 19 bases between. The sequenced CDR3 bases are TGCGCCTCAGCGTTCCTCGGAGCAGACAATGAG. Residues: CASAFLGADNE. The entire CDR3 is CASAFLGADNEQFF. Using reference TRBV5-1 and TRBJ2-1 for the parts outside the CDR3, the full variable domain is KAGVTQTPRYLIKTRGQQVTLSCSPISGHRSVSWYQQTPGQGLQFLFEYFSETQRNKGNFPGRFSGRQFSNSRSEMNVSTLELGDSALYLCASAFLGADNEQFFGPGTRLTVL.

This clone is termed medium-sized. From the germline J gene comes the end of the CDR3, since the read stops 3 residues before it. The chain uses TRBV5-1 and TRBJ2-3, with 11 nucleotides matching TRBD2. With V trimmed by 1 base and J by 5 bases, 3 bases remained unmatched. In germline, CDR1 is SGHRS, CDR2 YFSETQ. CDR3 length: 15 amino acids. CDR3 amino acids: CASSLLLAGGDTQYF. CDR3 bases read: TGCGCCAGCAGCTTGCTTCTAGCGGGAGGAGATACG.

This clone has only a few counts. The read gets to within 3 residues of the CDR3 end, and the germline J gene fills in the rest. This chain connects TRBV19 to TRBJ2-7; TRBD2 matches at 13 bases. The J segment lost 5 bases and the V segment lost 5 bases, leaving 3 bases of the junction unmatched. CDR1 and CDR2 (germline): LNHDA, SQIVND (reference sequence). The CDR3 totals 14 residues. CDR3 sequence: CASSGLAGVHEQYF. The DNA read from the CDR3 is TGTGCCAGTAGTGGACTAGCGGGAGTCCACGAG.

This clone turned up a few times. The CDR3 extends 3 residues past the end of the read, so its final part is completed from the germline J gene. The chain links TRBV19 to TRBJ2-3, with TRBD2 matching over 10 bases. From germline, CDR1 is LNHDA and CDR2 SQIVND (reference sequence). The CDR3 has 15 residues. The V segment lost 2 bases and the J segment 5 bases; nucleotides outside the gene matches: 4. The CDR3 loop is CASSILAGARDTQYF. The sequenced part of the CDR3 DNA is TGTGCCAGTAGTATACTAGCGGGAGCGAGAGATACG. The full variable domain, its missing parts supplied by reference TRBV19 and TRBJ2-3, is DGGITQSPKYLFRKEGQNVTLSCEQNLNHDAMYWYRQDPGQGLRLIYYSQIVNDFQKGDIAEGYSVSREKKESFPLTVTSAQKNPTAFYLCASSILAGARDTQYFGPGTRLTVL.

Points on this clone: The CDR3 end lies 3 residues beyond the end of the read and is filled in from the germline J gene. This rearrangement joins TRBV7-2 to TRBJ1-5; a possible D gene is TRBD1 (6 bases). The CDR3 has 14 amino acids. V was cut by 6 bases and J by 2 bases, with 11 bases left in between. Germline CDR1 reads SGHTA; CDR2 reads FQGNSA. CDR3 sequence: CASSHRQGNQPQHF. The covered CDR3 bases are TGTGCCAGCAGTCACAGACAGGGCAATCAGCCC. The entire variable domain, with the rest obtained from reference TRBV7-2 and TRBJ1-5, is as follows: GAGVSQSPSNKVTEKGKDVELRCDPISGHTALYWYRQSLGQGLEFLIYFQGNSAPDKSGLPSDRFSAERTGGSVSTLTIQRTQQEDSAVYLCASSHRQGNQPQHFGDGTRLSIL.

This clone was counted many times. The CDR3 reads CAWSVTAQETQYF. Partial CDR3 DNA: TGTGCCTGGAGTGTAACAGCACAAGAGACC. J is TRBJ2-5 and V is TRBV30, with unresolved D. The read ends 3 residues shy of where the CDR3 ends; the end is completed using the germline J gene. The CDR3 covers 13 residues. Germline V gene lookup returns CDR1 GTSNPN and CDR2 SVGIG (reference sequence). V was shortened by 0 bases and J by 2 bases, with 7 bases between the two germline ends.

Many counts were recorded for this clone. The CDR3 goes on 3 residues after the read ends, and that part is filled in from the germline J gene. The rearrangement joins TRBV5-1 to TRBJ2-3; the D gene could be TRBD1 or TRBD2 (5 bases each). Trimming pared 5 bases from V and 8 bases from J, leaving 15 bases between. The CDR3 is 13 residues long. Germline lookup yields CDR1 SGHRS and CDR2 YFSETQ. CDR3 DNA, as far as it was read: TGCGCCAGCAGAGGGCAGGGAGTGGGTACG. This translates into CASRGQGVGT. The CDR3 in its entirety is CASRGQGVGTQYF.

There are many counts of this clone. The observed sequence ends 3 residues before the CDR3 terminus, with the missing tail filled in from the germline J gene. This sequence joins TRBV4-2 and TRBJ2-7; 10 positions match TRBD1. Germline V gives CDR1 LGHNA, CDR2 YNFKEQ. The length of the CDR3 is 17 residues. V lost 4 bases to trimming and J lost 2 bases; unmatched junction nucleotides: 11. The covered CDR3 bases are TGTGCCAGCAGCCGACACACCGGGACAGGGGCTGCCTACGAG. It specifies CASSRHTGTGAAYE. The whole CDR3 is CASSRHTGTGAAYEQYF.

There are a few counts of this clone. The sequenced fragment ends 3 residues before the CDR3 boundary, so the rest is inferred from the germline J gene. The chain joins TRBV18 to TRBJ1-1, with unresolved D. The CDR3 runs to 13 residues. Looked up from germline, CDR1 is KGHSH and CDR2 is LQKENI. The V end was cut by 3 bases, the J end by 0 bases, with 5 bases between. The chain's CDR3 is CASSPSMNTEAFF. The DNA read from the CDR3 is TGTGCCAGCTCACCGTCCATGAACACTGAA.

This clone was observed a handful of times. The read stops 3 residues short of the end of the CDR3; the missing end is completed from the germline J gene. V and J are TRBV7-9 and TRBJ1-2; no reliable D call. The CDR3 is 13 residues long. V was clipped by 5 bases and J by 2 bases, with 9 bases between them. CDR1 is SEHNR, CDR2 FQNEAQ, per germline (reference sequence). CDR3 DNA (partial): TGTGCCAGCAGCCCCGATCGGAACTATGGC. Its translation is CASSPDRNYG. The entire CDR3 reads CASSPDRNYGYTF.

On this clone: The read is 3 residues too short to cover the CDR3 end, so that end is filled in from the germline J gene. The V and J genes are TRBV7-9 and TRBJ2-1; 8 bases match TRBD2. The CDR3 has 15 amino acids. V shed 7 bases and J 8 bases; nucleotides not matched to a gene: 13. CDR1 is SEHNR and CDR2 is FQNEAQ in the germline V gene (reference sequence). CDR3 loop: CASTTRGLAIDEQFF. Partial CDR3 DNA: TGTGCCAGCACCACTCGTGGACTAGCAATCGATGAG.

To note about this clone: The read finishes 3 residues shy of the CDR3 end, and the germline J gene is used to complete it. The rearrangement uses TRBV29-1 and TRBJ2-7; 7 bases agree with TRBD1. This CDR3 has 13 amino acids. The germline CDR1 and CDR2 sequences are SQVTM and ANQGSEA. J lost 1 base, V lost 3 bases, and 3 bases had no gene match. This chain's CDR3 is CSVEAGGSYEQYF. CDR3 bases read: TGCAGCGTTGAGGCAGGGGGTTCCTACGAG.

This clone was counted only a few times. Coverage ceases 3 residues before the CDR3 finishes, and the germline J gene fills in the end. This chain links TRBV19 with TRBJ1-2; D may be TRBD1 (6 bases). The CDR3 is 16 residues long. Germline-derived CDR1 and CDR2 are LNHDA and SQIVND (reference sequence). CDR3 bases read: TGTGCCAGTGGTCCCACCCTCAGGGGCCTCCTTAGAGGC. Encoded protein: CASGPTLRGLLRG. The whole CDR3 protein is CASGPTLRGLLRGYTF.

This clone was counted only a few times. CDR3 sequence: CASSLRADTQYF. Incomplete CDR3 DNA: TGTGCCAGCAGCTTACGTGCAGATACG. V is TRBV7-9 and J is TRBJ2-3; no clear D. The read ends 3 residues before the CDR3 terminus; that terminus is restored from the germline J gene. Germline lookup yields CDR1 SEHNR and CDR2 FQNEAQ (reference sequence). The CDR3 sequence is 12 residues long. V was cut by 2 bases and J by 4 bases, with 4 bases left in between.